These T cell receptor beta chains were read from a single sample in a study of regulatory T cells in long-lasting Graves disease. TCRdb reprocessed the multiplex PCR reads with MiXCR, giving one entry per CDR3 protein. The sample holds 200,000 to 250,000 distinct CDR3 sequences, 20% seen once. The material sequenced was peripheral blood mononuclear cells (PBMCs), taken at new diagnosis, from a patient treated with antithyroid drugs. These receptor sequences come from a female donor with Graves disease. Both conserved end residues are part of each CDR3. D genes are given only for firm matches. Clone size is shown for a subset of rows, as once, few, many or a class of expanded clone.

clone_size	d_call	j_call	v_call	cdr3_nt	cdr3_aa
many	NA	TRBJ2-6	TRBV7-2	TGTGCCAGCAGCTTCCAGCCCTCTGGGGCCAACGTCCTGACTTTC	CASSFQPSGANVLTF
many	TRBD1	TRBJ2-7	TRBV7-2	TGTGCCAGCAGCTTAGGCCGGGACAGTAGAGACTACGAGCAGTACTTC	CASSLGRDSRDYEQYF
many	TRBD2	TRBJ2-7	TRBV6-2/TRBV6-3	TGTGCCAGCAGCCTAGCGGGCAACACCTACGAGCAGTACTTC	CASSLAGNTYEQYF
NA	NA	TRBJ2-5	TRBV20-1	TGCAGTGCTAGAGGCCCATACAGCGAAGAGACCCAGTACTTC	CSARGPYSEETQYF
many	NA	TRBJ1-2	TRBV10-2	TGCGCCAGCAGTGACCAGCTTGGGTCCTATGGCTACACCTTC	CASSDQLGSYGYTF
many	TRBD1	TRBJ1-5	TRBV5-1	TGCGCCAGCAGCTTACAGGGGGATAATCAGCCCCAGCATTTT	CASSLQGDNQPQHF
NA	NA	TRBJ1-6	TRBV20-1	TGCAGTGCCCCGGGGGGAGCATCCTATAATTCACCCCTCCACTTT	CSAPGGASYNSPLHF
NA	NA	TRBJ1-3	TRBV2	TGTGCCAGCAGTGAGAGCCGGGGATCTGGAAACACCACATATTTT	CASSESRGSGNTTYF
many	NA	TRBJ2-7	TRBV19	TGTGCCAGTAGTACTCAGTACGAGCAGTACTTC	CASSTQYEQYF
few	TRBD2	TRBJ2-3	TRBV4-1	TGCGCCAGCAGCCATGGGACTAGCGGGGACCTGGGCACAGATACGCAGTATTTT	CASSHGTSGDLGTDTQYF
many	NA	TRBJ2-6	TRBV7-9	TGTGCCAGCAGACCAGGCTCTGGGGCCAACGTCCTGACTTTC	CASRPGSGANVLTF
few	TRBD1	TRBJ1-4	TRBV7-2	TGTGCCAGCAGCCGGAGGGGGGGGACAGCCCTTGAAAAACTGTTTTTT	CASSRRGGTALEKLFF
NA	NA	TRBJ2-5	TRBV7-8	TGTGCCAGCAGCGCGTACAGGGACGAGACCCAGTACTTC	CASSAYRDETQYF
many	NA	TRBJ2-5	TRBV7-2	TGTGCCAGCAGCCGATCAGGCTCACAAGAGACCCAGTACTTC	CASSRSGSQETQYF
few	NA	TRBJ2-3	TRBV10-3	TGTGCCATCAGGAAAGACAGGCTCACAGATACGCAGTATTTT	CAIRKDRLTDTQYF
NA	NA	TRBJ2-2	TRBV24-1	TGTGCCACCCAGGATGGGACCGGGGGGCTGTTTTTT	CATQDGTGGLFF
NA	NA	TRBJ2-7	TRBV6-2/TRBV6-3	TGTGCCAGCAACCCGGGCCTAGGGGTGCTCGAGCAGTACTTC	CASNPGLGVLEQYF
few	TRBD2	TRBJ2-1	TRBV19	TGTGCCAGTAGTAGGGGACTAGCGGGAGACAATGAGCAGTTCTTC	CASSRGLAGDNEQFF
NA	NA	TRBJ2-1	TRBV30	TGTGCCTGGAGAGGGGCGGCCTACAATGAGCAGTTCTTC	CAWRGAAYNEQFF
many	NA	TRBJ2-1	TRBV20-1	TGCAGTGCTCCCCACCAAGGGCCTGAGCAGTTCTTC	CSAPHQGPEQFF
many	TRBD1	TRBJ1-5	TRBV6-2/TRBV6-3	TGTGCCAGCAGCTATGGGACAGGGAATCAGCCCCAGCATTTT	CASSYGTGNQPQHF
many	TRBD1	TRBJ2-1	TRBV27	TGTGCCAGCAGCTCGTGGACAGGGGATAATGAGCAGTTCTTC	CASSSWTGDNEQFF
many	TRBD2	TRBJ2-1	TRBV19	TGTGCCAGTAGTATAGGACCCCTTAGCGGGGGACCTTACAATGAGCAGTTCTTC	CASSIGPLSGGPYNEQFF
many	TRBD2	TRBJ2-1	TRBV9	TGTGCCAGCAGCGTAGAGCCTAGCGGGAACAATGAGCAGTTCTTC	CASSVEPSGNNEQFF
many	NA	TRBJ2-7	TRBV4-3	TGCGCCAGCAGCCAAGATCCGGGACATGGCGACGAGCAGTACTTC	CASSQDPGHGDEQYF
many	TRBD2	TRBJ2-1	TRBV20-1	TGCAGTGCTAGAGATCGGTTAGCGGGAGGTCATGAGCAGTTCTTC	CSARDRLAGGHEQFF
many	TRBD2	TRBJ2-1	TRBV20-1	TGCAGTGCTAGGGGACTAGCGGGAGTTAATGAGCAGTTCTTC	CSARGLAGVNEQFF
many	TRBD2	TRBJ2-7	TRBV10-1	TGCGCCAGCAGTGAACTGGGGACTAACGAGCAGTACTTC	CASSELGTNEQYF
NA	TRBD2	TRBJ2-1	TRBV4-2	TGTGCCAGCAGCCAAGATCTAGGGACTAGCGGATTCAATGAGCAGTTCTTC	CASSQDLGTSGFNEQFF
NA	NA	TRBJ1-5	TRBV12-3/TRBV12-4	TGTGTCAGCAGTTTAGGGCGGGGGAGGCCGGGGCAGCCCCAGCATTTT	CVSSLGRGRPGQPQHF
NA	NA	TRBJ1-2	TRBV6-1	TGTGCCAGCACCCGAGTATCTAACTATGGCTACACCTTC	CASTRVSNYGYTF
many	NA	TRBJ2-6	TRBV15	TGTGCCACCAGCGGTAACTCTGGGGCCAACGTCCTGACTTTC	CATSGNSGANVLTF
NA	TRBD1	TRBJ2-7	TRBV9	TGTGCCAGCAGCTACACAGGGGACGGCTACGAGCAGTACTTC	CASSYTGDGYEQYF
many	NA	TRBJ1-6	TRBV20-1	TGCAGTGCTAGCACGCCGGTGGGCTCCTATAATTCACCCCTCCACTTT	CSASTPVGSYNSPLHF
NA	NA	TRBJ1-5	TRBV4-1	TGCGCCAGCAGCCAAGTTTCCGGGGCCAGGCCCCAGCATTTT	CASSQVSGARPQHF
many	TRBD2	TRBJ2-7	TRBV10-2	TGCGCCACCCTTGCCCCGGAGGGGAGGGCTACTCTCTACGAGCAGTACTTC	CATLAPEGRATLYEQYF
many	NA	TRBJ1-1	TRBV11-2	TGTGCCAGCAGCTTTGAGGGGGTATCTGAAGCTTTCTTT	CASSFEGVSEAFF
few	TRBD1	TRBJ2-7	TRBV19	TGTGCCAGTAGTGTGACGGGACAGGGGACCGAGCAGTACTTC	CASSVTGQGTEQYF
many	NA	TRBJ1-2	TRBV2	TGTGCCAGCAGTGCCGAGGTTGGGGGGGTCGGCTACACCTTC	CASSAEVGGVGYTF
many	NA	TRBJ1-1	TRBV7-2	TGTGCCAGCAGCTTGCTCAACAAGAACACTGAAGCTTTCTTT	CASSLLNKNTEAFF
NA	TRBD2	TRBJ2-2	TRBV24-1	TGTGCCACCAGCCCGACTAGCGGGAGGAAGGACACCGGGGGGCCGTTTTTT	CATSPTSGRKDTGGPFF
many	NA	TRBJ2-1	TRBV5-5	TGTGCCAGCAGCTCTGGACGGAGCTCCTACAATGAGCAGTTCTTC	CASSSGRSSYNEQFF
many	TRBD1	TRBJ2-1	TRBV30	TGTGCCTGGACGAGGGGACAGCCTGGCGCCGCTCCGTTCTTC	CAWTRGQPGAAPFF
many	NA	TRBJ2-1	TRBV5-6	TGTGCCAGCAGCTTTTCGGCGCAGCAGTTCTTC	CASSFSAQQFF
many	TRBD2	TRBJ2-1	TRBV7-6	TGTGCCAGCAGGGAGACTAGCGGGGGGGCCAATGAGCAGTTCTTC	CASRETSGGANEQFF
many	TRBD2	TRBJ2-7	TRBV6-1	TGTGCCAGCAGAAAAGGGGGCGGGGGGGCTTCGCGGGAGCAGTACTTC	CASRKGGGGASREQYF